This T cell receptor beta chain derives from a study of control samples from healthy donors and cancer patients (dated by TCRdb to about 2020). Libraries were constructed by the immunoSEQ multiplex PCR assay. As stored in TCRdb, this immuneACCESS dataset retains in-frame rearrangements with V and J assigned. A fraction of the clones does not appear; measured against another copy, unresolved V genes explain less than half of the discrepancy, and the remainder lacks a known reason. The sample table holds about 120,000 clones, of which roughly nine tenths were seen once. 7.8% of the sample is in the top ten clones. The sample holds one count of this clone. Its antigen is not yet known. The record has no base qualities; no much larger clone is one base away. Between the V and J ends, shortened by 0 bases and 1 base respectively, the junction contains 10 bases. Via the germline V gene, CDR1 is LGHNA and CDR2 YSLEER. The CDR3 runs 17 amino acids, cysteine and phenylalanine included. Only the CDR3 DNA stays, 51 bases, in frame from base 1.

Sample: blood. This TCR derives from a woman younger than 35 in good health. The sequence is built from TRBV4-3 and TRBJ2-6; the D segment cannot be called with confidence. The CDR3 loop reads CASSQDLAASGANVLTF. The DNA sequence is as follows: TGCGCCAGCAGCCAAGACCTGGCAGCTTCTGGGGCCAACGTCCTGACTTTC.